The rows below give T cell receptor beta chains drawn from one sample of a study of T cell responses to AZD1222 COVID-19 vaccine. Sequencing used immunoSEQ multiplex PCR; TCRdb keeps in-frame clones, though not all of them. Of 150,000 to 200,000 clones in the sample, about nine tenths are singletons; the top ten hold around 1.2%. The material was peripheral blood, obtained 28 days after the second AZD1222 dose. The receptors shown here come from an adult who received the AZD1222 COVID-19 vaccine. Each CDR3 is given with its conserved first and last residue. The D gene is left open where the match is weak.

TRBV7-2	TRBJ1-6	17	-	CASSFILRGGPNSPLHF
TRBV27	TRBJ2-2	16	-	CASSFLESTNTGELFF
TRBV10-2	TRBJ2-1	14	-	CASSEYRVRDEQFF
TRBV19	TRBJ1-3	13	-	CASTTYSGNTIYF
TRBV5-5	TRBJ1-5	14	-	CASSLASGDQPQHF
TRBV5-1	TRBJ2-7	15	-	CASSPAVTTRGEQYF
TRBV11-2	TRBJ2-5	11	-	CASSLSEAQYF
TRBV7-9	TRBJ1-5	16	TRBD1	CASSLRGTGIVQPQHF
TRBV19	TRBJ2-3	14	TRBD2	CASSLAGGTDTQYF
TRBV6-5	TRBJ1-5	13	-	CASRSTSNQPQHF
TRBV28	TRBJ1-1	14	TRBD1	CASRTGGLGTEAFF
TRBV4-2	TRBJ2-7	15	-	CASSQAGGRVGEQYF
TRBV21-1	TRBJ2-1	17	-	CASSLRLAGISYNEQFF
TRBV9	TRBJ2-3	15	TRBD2	CASSVGTSEADTQYF
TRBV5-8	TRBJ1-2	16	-	CASSSQITFGTNGYTF
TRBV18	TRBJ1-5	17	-	CASSPTGGANSNQPQHF
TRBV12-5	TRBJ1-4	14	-	CASGFAQGYEKLFF
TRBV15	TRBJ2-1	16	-	CATSPDGEYSYNEQFF
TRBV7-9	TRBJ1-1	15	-	CASSLALRGNTEAFF
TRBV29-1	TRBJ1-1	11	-	CSVGPDTEAFF
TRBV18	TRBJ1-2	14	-	CASSPLIRDYGYTF
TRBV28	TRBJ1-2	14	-	CASSPTLAYYGYTF
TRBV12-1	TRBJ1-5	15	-	CASSPCQGSNQPQHF
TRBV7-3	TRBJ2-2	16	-	CASSFSTRTNTGELFF
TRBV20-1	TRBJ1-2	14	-	CSASLAASGYGYTF
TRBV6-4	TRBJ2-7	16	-	CASRHSGSHSSYEQYF
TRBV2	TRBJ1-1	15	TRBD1	CASSVQGASDTEAFF
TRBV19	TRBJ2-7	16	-	CASSIDAITLSYEQYF
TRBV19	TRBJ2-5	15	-	CASSSRGQTQETQYF
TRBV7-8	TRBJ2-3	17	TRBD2	CASSLLAGALSTDTQYF
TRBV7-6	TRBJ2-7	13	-	CASSSFRSYEQYF
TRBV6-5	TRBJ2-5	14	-	CASNLGGQTETQYF
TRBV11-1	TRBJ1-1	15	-	CASSTEGQGNTEAFF
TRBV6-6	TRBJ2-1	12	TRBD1	CASSYDRAEQFF
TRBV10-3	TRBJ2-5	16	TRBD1	CAISSSGQGAGETQYF
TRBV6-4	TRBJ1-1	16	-	CASSDSSAVSNTEAFF
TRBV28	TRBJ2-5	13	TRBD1	CASSPGGMETQYF
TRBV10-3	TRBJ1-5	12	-	CAISGGDQPQHF
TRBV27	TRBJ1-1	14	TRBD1	CASSTQPDRDDAFF
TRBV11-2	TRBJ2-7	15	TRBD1	CASSILGTAYYEQYF
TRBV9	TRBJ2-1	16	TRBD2	CASSVVAGGPYNEQFF
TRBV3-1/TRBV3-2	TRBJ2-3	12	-	CASSQVMNTQYF
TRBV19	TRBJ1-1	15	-	CASSLSPGPNTEAFF
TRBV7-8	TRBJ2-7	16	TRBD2	CASSRLAGDLSYEQYF
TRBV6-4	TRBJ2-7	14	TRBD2	CASSAASGGYEQYF
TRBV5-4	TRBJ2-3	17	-	CASSLGAGAAGTDTQYF
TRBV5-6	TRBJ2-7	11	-	CASSATGEQYF
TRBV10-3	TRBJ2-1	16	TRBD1	CAISESGQGAVNEQFF
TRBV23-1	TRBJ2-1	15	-	CASSPGLDGVGEQFF
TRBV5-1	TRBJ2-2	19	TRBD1	CASSPWVVGTGRNTGELFF
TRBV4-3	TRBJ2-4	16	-	CASSQTMLSSKNIQYF